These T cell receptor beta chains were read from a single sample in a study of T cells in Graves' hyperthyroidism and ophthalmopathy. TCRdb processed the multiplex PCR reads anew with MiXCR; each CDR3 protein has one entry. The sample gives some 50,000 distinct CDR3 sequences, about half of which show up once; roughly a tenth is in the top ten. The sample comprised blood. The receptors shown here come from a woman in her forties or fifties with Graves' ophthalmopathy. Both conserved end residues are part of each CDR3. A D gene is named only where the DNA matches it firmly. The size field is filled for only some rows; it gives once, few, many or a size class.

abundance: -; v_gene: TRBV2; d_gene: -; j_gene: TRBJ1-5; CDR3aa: CASSVGINEPQHF; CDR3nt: TGTGCCAGCAGTGTGGGGATCAATGAGCCCCAGCATTTT
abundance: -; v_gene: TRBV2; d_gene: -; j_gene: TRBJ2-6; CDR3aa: CASSREQGANVLTF; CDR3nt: TGTGCCAGCAGTAGGGAACAGGGGGCCAACGTCCTGACTTTC
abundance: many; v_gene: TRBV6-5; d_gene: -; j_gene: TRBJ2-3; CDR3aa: CASSYRLSHTDTQYF; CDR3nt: TGTGCCAGCAGTTACAGGCTCTCCCACACAGATACGCAGTATTTT
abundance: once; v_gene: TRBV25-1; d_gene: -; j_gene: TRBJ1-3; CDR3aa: CASVRGSGNTIYF; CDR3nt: TGTGCCAGCGTCCGGGGATCTGGAAACACCATATATTTT
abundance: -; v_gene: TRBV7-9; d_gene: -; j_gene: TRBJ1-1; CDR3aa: CASSLRDMDTETFF; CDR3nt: TGTGCCAGCAGCCTCAGAGATATGGACACTGAAACTTTCTTT
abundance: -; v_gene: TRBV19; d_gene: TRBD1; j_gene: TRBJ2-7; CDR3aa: CASSIQGQGVKQYF; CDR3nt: TGTGCCAGTAGTATACAGGGACAGGGGGTTAAGCAGTACTTC
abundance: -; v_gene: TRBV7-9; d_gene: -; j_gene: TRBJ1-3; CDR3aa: CANSPRDYRNTMYF; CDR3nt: TGTGCCAACAGCCCTCGGGACTACAGAAACACCATGTATTTT
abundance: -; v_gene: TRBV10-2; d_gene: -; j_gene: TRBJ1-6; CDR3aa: CASSGGGGNSPLHF; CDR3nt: TGCGCCAGCAGTGGGGGGGGCGGGAATTCACCCCTCCACTTT
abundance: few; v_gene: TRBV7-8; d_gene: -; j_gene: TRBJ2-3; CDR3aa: CASSLGGTDTQYF; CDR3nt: TGTGCCAGCAGCTTGGGGGGAACAGATACGCAGTATTTT
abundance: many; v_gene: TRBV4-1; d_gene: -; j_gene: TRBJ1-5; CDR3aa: CASSQGGRINQPQHF; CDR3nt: TGCGCCAGCAGCCAAGGGGGTCGGATAAATCAGCCCCAGCATTTT
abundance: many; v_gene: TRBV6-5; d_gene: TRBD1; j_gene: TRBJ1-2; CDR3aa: CASSPGGYGYTF; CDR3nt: TGTGCCAGCAGTCCAGGGGGCTATGGCTACACCTTC
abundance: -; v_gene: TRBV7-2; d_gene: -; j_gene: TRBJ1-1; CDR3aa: CASSGSPRNTEAFF; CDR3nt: TGTGCCAGCAGTGGCAGCCCGAGGAACACTGAAGCTTTCTTT
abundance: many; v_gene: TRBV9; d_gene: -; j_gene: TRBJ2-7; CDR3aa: CASSVGPTYEQYF; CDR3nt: TGTGCCAGCAGCGTCGGCCCAACCTACGAGCAGTACTTC
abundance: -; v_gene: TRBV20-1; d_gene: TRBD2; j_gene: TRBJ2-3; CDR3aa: CSALGTSGITDTQYF; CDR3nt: TGCAGTGCCCTAGGGACTAGCGGGATCACAGATACGCAGTATTTT
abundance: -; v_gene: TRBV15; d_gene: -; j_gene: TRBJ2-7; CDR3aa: CATSAPAPRGARAEQYF; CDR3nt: TGTGCCACCAGCGCCCCTGCCCCCCGGGGTGCGAGAGCCGAGCAGTACTTC
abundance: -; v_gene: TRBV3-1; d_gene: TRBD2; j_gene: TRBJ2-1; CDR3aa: CASSPRGRPQTSGRNNEQFF; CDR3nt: TGTGCCAGCAGCCCAAGAGGACGGCCACAGACTAGCGGGAGGAACAATGAGCAGTTCTTC
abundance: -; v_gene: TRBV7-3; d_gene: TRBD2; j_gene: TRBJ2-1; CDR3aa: CASSLSPGLAGEQFF; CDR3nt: TGTGCCAGCAGTTTATCGCCAGGACTAGCTGGTGAGCAGTTCTTC
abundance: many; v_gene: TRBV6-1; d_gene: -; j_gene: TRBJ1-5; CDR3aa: CASNPGANQPQHF; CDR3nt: TGTGCCAGCAATCCAGGGGCAAATCAGCCCCAGCATTTT
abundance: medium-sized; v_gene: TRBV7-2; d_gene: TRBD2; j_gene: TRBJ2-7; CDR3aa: CASSLTTGGAYEQYF; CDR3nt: TGTGCCAGCAGCTTAACAACGGGAGGGGCCTACGAGCAGTACTTC
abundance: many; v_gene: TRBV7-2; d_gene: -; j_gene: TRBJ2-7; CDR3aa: CASSLGGYTSSYEQYF; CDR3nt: TGTGCCAGCAGCTTAGGGGGCTATACGAGCTCCTACGAGCAGTACTTC
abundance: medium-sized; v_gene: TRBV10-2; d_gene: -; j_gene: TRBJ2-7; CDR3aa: CASSESPFSYEQYF; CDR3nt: TGCGCCAGCAGTGAGTCACCGTTCTCCTACGAGCAGTACTTC
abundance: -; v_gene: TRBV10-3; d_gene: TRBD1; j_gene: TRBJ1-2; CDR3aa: CAIRDTGQGYYGYTF; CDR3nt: TGTGCCATCAGGGATACGGGACAGGGCTACTATGGCTACACCTTC
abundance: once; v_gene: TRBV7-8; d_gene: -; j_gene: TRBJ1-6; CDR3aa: CASSVGNGFSYNSPLHF; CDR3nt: TGTGCCAGCAGCGTTGGGAACGGCTTCTCCTATAATTCACCCCTCCACTTT
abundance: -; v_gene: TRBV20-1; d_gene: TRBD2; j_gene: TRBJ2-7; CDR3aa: CSASSGRGYEQYF; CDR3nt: TGCAGTGCTTCCAGCGGGAGGGGATACGAGCAGTACTTC
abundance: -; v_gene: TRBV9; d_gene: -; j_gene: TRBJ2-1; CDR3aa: CASSVGVSYNEQFF; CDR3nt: TGTGCCAGCAGCGTTGGGGTATCCTACAATGAGCAGTTCTTC
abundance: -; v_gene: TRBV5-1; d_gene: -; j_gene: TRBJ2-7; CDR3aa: CASSLWGRAPYEQYF; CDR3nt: TGCGCCAGCAGCTTGTGGGGTAGGGCACCCTACGAGCAGTACTTC
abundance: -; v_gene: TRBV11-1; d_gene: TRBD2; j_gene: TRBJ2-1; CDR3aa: CASRGTSDFNEQFF; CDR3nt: TGTGCCAGTCGAGGGACTAGCGATTTCAATGAGCAGTTCTTC
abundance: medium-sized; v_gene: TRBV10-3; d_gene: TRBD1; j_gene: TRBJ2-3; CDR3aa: CAISPGTATDTQYF; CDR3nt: TGTGCCATCAGTCCCGGGACAGCCACAGATACGCAGTATTTT